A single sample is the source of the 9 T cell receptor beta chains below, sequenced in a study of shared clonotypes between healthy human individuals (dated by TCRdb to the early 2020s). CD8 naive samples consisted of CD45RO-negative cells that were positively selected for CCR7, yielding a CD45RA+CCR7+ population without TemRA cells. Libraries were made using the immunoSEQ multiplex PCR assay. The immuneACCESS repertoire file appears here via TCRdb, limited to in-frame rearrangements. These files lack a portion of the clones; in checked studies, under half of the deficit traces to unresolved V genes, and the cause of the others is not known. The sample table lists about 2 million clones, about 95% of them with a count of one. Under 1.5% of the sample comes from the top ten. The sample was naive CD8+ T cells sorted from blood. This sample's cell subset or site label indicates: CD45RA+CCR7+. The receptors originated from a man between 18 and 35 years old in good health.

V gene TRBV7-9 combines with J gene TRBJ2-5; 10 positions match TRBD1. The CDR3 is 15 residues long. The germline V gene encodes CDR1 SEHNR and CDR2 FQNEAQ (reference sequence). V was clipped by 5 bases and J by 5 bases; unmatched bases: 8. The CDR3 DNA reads TGTGCCAGCAGCCCACCGACAGGGGGCGAGGAGACCCAGTACTTC. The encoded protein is CASSPPTGGEETQYF.

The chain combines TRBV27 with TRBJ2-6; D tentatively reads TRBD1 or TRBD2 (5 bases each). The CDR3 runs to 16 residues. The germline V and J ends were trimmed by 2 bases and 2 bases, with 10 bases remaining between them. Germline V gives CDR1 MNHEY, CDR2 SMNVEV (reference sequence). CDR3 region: CASSLGGFAGANVLTF. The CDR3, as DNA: TGTGCCAGCAGTTTAGGGGGTTTTGCTGGGGCCAACGTCCTGACTTTC. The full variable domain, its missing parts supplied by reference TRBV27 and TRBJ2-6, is EAQVTQNPRYLITVTGKKLTVTCSQNMNHEYMSWYRQDPGLGLRQIYYSMNVEVTDKGDVPEGYKVSRKEKRNFPLILESPSPNQTSLYFCASSLGGFAGANVLTFGAGSRLTVL.

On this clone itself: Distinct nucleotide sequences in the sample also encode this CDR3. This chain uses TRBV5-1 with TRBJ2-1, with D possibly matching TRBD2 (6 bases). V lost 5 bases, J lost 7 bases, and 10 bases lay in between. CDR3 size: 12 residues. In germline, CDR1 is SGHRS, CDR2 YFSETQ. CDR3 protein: CASSWAGNEQFF. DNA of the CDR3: TGCGCCAGCAGTTGGGCGGGGAATGAGCAGTTCTTC.

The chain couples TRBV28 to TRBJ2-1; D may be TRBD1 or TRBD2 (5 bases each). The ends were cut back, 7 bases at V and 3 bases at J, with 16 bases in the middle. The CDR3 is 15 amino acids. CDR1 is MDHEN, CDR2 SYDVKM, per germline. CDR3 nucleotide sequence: TGTGCCAGCACTATAGCCACGGGGCACTACAATGAGCAGTTCTTC. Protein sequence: CASTIATGHYNEQFF.

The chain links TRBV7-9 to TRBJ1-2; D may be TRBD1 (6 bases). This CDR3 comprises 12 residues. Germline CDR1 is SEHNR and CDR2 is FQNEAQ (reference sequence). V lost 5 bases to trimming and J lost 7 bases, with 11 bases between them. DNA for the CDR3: TGTGCCAGCAGCGATACAGGGAGTGGCTACACCTTC. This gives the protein CASSDTGSGYTF.

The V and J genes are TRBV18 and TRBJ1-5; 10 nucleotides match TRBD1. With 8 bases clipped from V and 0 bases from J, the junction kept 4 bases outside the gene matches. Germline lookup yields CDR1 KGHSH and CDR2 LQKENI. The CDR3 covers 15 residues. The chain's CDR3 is CASRGQGVSNQPQHF. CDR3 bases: TGTGCCAGCCGAGGACAGGGGGTTAGCAATCAGCCCCAGCATTTT.

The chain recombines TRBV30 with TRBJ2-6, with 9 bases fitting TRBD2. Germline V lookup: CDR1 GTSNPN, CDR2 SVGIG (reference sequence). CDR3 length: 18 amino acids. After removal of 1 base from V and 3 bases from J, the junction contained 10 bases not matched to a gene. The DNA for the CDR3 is TGTGCCTGGAGTGCCCTCGGGTTTAGCGGGAGTGGGGCCAACGTCCTGACTTTC. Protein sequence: CAWSALGFSGSGANVLTF.

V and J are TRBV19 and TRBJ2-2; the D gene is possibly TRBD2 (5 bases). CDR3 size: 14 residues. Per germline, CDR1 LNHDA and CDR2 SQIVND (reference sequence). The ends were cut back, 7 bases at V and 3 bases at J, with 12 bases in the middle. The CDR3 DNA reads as TGTGCCAGTACCCCCGCGGGTGACACCGGGGAGCTGTTTTTT. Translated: CASTPAGDTGELFF.

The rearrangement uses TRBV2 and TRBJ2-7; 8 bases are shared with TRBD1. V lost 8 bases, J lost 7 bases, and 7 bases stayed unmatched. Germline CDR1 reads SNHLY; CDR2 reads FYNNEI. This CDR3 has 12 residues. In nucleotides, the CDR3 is TGTGCCAGCGTCCGGGACAGGACAGAGCAGTACTTC. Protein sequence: CASVRDRTEQYF.